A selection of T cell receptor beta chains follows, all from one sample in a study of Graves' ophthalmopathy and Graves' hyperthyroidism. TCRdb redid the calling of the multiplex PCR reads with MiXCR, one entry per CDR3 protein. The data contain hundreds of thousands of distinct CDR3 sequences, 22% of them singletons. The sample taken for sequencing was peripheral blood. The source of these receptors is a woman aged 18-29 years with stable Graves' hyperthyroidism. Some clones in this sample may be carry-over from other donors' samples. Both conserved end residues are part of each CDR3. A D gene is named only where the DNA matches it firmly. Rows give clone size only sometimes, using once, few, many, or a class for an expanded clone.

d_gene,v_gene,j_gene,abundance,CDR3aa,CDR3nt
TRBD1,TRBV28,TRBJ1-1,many,CASSRKTGQAFF,TGTGCCAGCAGCCGTAAGACAGGGCAAGCTTTCTTT
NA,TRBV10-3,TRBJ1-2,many,CAIGELGARGYTF,TGTGCCATCGGTGAGTTAGGGGCGAGGGGCTACACCTTC
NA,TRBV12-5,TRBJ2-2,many,CASGLNQIAGLRITGELFF,TGTGCTAGTGGTTTGAACCAAATCGCGGGACTCCGAATCACCGGGGAGCTGTTTTTT
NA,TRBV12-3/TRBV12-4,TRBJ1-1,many,CASGLGPGGANTEAFF,TGTGCCAGCGGTTTAGGCCCGGGGGGCGCGAACACTGAAGCTTTCTTT
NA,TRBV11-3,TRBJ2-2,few,CASSLEGGLTGELFF,TGTGCCAGCAGCTTAGAGGGGGGTCTCACCGGGGAGCTGTTTTTT
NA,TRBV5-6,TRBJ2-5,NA,CASSLRGKNQETQYF,TGTGCCAGCAGCTTGAGAGGCAAGAACCAAGAGACCCAGTACTTC
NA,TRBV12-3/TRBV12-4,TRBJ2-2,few,CASSLEGKGAGELFF,TGCGCCAGCAGTTTAGAGGGAAAGGGGGCCGGGGAGCTGTTTTTT
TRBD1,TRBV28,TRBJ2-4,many,CASGIDRENIQYF,TGTGCCAGCGGCATTGACAGGGAAAACATTCAGTACTTC
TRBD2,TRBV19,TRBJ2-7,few,CASSIRASGSYEQYF,TGTGCCAGTAGTATACGGGCTAGCGGGAGCTACGAGCAGTACTTC
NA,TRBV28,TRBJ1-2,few,CASIPGGAVGYTF,TGTGCCAGTATCCCGGGGGGGGCGGTTGGCTACACCTTC
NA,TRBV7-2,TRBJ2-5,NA,CASSPDGAGETQYF,TGTGCCAGCAGCCCGGACGGGGCGGGGGAGACCCAGTACTTC
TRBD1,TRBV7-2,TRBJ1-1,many,CASGTGRNTEAFF,TGTGCCAGCGGGACAGGGAGGAACACTGAAGCTTTCTTT
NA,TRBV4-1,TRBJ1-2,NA,CASSQEPGAVGYTF,TGCGCCAGCAGCCAAGAACCGGGGGCTGTTGGCTACACCTTC
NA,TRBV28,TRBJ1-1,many,CASSPWGEAFF,TGTGCCAGCAGCCCCTGGGGAGAAGCTTTCTTT
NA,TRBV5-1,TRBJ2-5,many,CASSLDNVETQYF,TGCGCCAGCAGCTTGGATAACGTGGAGACCCAGTACTTC
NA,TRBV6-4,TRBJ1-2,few,CASSLFPGFGYTF,TGTGCCAGCAGTCTCTTCCCAGGGTTCGGCTACACCTTC
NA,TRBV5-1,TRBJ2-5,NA,CASRAKETQYF,TGCGCCAGCAGGGCCAAAGAGACCCAGTACTTC
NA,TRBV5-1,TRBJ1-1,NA,CASSLEGGSAFF,TGCGCCAGCAGCTTGGAGGGGGGGTCGGCTTTCTTT
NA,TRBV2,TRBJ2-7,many,CASLGGTESEQYF,TGTGCCAGCTTAGGGGGGACTGAAAGCGAGCAGTACTTC
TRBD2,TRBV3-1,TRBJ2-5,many,CASSQRGEETQYF,TGTGCCAGCAGCCAACGGGGGGAGGAGACCCAGTACTTC
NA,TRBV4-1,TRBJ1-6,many,CASSQPTGIQNSPLHF,TGCGCCAGCAGCCAACCCACAGGGATACAGAATTCACCCCTCCACTTT
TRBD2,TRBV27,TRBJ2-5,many,CASSLLPSGVGETQYF,TGTGCCAGCAGTTTATTGCCTAGCGGGGTTGGAGAGACCCAGTACTTC
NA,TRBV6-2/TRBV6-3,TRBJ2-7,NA,CASSYWKGLKEQYF,TGTGCCAGCAGTTACTGGAAGGGGCTAAAGGAGCAGTACTTC
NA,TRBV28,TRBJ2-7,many,CASMGWNKAYEQYF,TGTGCCAGTATGGGGTGGAACAAAGCCTACGAGCAGTACTTC
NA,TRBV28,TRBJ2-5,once,CASSLYEGLGTQYF,TGTGCCAGCAGTTTATATGAAGGCCTAGGGACCCAGTACTTC
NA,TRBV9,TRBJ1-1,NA,CASSVGGFNTEAFF,TGTGCCAGCAGCGTGGGTGGTTTCAACACTGAAGCTTTCTTT
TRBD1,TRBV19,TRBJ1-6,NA,CASTSQGDNSPLHF,TGTGCCAGTACCTCACAGGGGGACAATTCACCCCTCCACTTT
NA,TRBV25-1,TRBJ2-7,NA,CASSGEIYEQYF,TGTGCCAGCAGTGGCGAAATCTACGAGCAGTACTTC
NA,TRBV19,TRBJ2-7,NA,CAGSIDNRDPYEQYF,TGTGCCGGTAGTATAGATAACAGGGACCCCTACGAGCAGTACTTC
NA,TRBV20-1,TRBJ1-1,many,CSGQGGWYGVNTEAFF,TGCAGTGGGCAAGGAGGGTGGTATGGGGTGAACACTGAAGCTTTCTTT
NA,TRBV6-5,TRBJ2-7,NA,CASSYLQSPTYEQYF,TGTGCCAGCAGTTACCTACAGAGCCCAACCTACGAGCAGTACTTC
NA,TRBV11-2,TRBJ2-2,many,CASSLVRLENTGELFF,TGTGCCAGCAGCTTAGTCAGACTAGAAAACACCGGGGAGCTGTTTTTT
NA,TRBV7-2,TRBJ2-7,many,CASSLVEGPGYEQYF,TGTGCCAGCAGCTTAGTCGAGGGTCCTGGCTACGAGCAGTACTTC
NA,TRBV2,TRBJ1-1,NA,CASSNGLWGAEAFF,TGTGCCAGCAGTAACGGGTTGTGGGGCGCTGAAGCTTTCTTT
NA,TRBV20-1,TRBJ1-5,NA,CSARFDRFSNQPQHF,TGCAGTGCTCGATTCGACAGGTTTAGCAATCAGCCCCAGCATTTT
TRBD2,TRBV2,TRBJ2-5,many,CARAGVPETQYF,TGTGCCAGAGCGGGAGTGCCGGAGACCCAGTACTTC
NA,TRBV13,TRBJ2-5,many,CASSRRQVETQYF,TGTGCCAGCAGCAGACGACAGGTTGAGACCCAGTACTTC
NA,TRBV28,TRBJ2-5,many,CASRNDISGKTQYF,TGTGCCAGCAGAAATGACATCTCGGGGAAGACCCAGTACTTC
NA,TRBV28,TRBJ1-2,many,CASSDESYGYTF,TGTGCCAGCAGTGACGAATCATATGGCTACACCTTC
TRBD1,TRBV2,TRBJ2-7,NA,CAADRGEQYF,TGTGCCGCCGACAGGGGCGAGCAGTACTTC
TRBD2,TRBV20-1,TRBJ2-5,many,CSARTSGGLQTQYF,TGCAGTGCTCGGACTAGCGGGGGATTGCAGACCCAGTACTTC
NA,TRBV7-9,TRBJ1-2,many,CASSFPGPLLDGYTF,TGTGCCAGCAGCTTCCCGGGACCCCTCTTGGACGGCTACACCTTC
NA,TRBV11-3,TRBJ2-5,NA,CASSLGLYGTQYF,TGTGCCAGCAGCTTGGGGCTATATGGGACCCAGTACTTC
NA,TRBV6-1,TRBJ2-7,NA,CASTDYTYEQYF,TGTGCCAGCACTGACTACACCTACGAGCAGTACTTC